One and the same sample provided the 19 T cell receptor beta chains below, sequenced in a study of vaccination effects on CD4 cells after COVID-19 (dated by TCRdb to 2022 to 2024). After around ten days of culture, CD4+ T cells were isolated with the EasySep CD4+ T cell isolation kit. Convalescent patients had PCR-confirmed SARS-CoV-2 infection between March and December 2020, before Alpha, Beta and Delta variants emerged in the United States. Each participant got two doses of an mRNA SARS-CoV-2 vaccine, either BNT162b2 or mRNA-1273. Preparation of the library involved the immunoSEQ multiplex PCR assay. In TCRdb, the immuneACCESS table is reduced to in-frame sequences with V and J assigned. These tables do not hold every clone; where another copy was compared, an unresolved V gene accounts for under half, and the others remain unexplained. This sample holds tens of thousands of clones; around 80% were observed only once. Jointly, the top ten make up 4.5% to 5.5% of the sample.

No antigen has been identified for these receptors. Specimen: CD4+ T cells from PBMCs cultured without peptide, collected after COVID-19 vaccination. The receptors here all came from a human donor who had a prior SARS-CoV-2 infection.

The chain uses TRBV5-1 and TRBJ2-3, with D hard to call. Trimming cost V 0 bases and J 5 bases, with 7 bases left between them. CDR1 and CDR2 from the germline V gene are SGHRS and YFSETQ. This CDR3 contains 13 residues. CDR3 protein: CASSLALIDTQYF. The DNA for the CDR3 is TGCGCCAGCAGCTTGGCCTTGATAGATACGCAGTATTTT.

The J gene is TRBJ2-1, the V gene TRBV15; tentatively, D is TRBD2 (6 bases). The CDR3 runs 17 residues. Between the trimmed V and J ends, which lost 0 bases and 0 bases, there was a span of 12 bases. Germline CDR1 is LNHNV and CDR2 is YYDKDF (reference sequence). The CDR3 loop reads CATSRDQPGSSYNEQFF. DNA of the CDR3: TGTGCCACCAGCAGAGATCAACCCGGGAGCTCCTACAATGAGCAGTTCTTC. The full variable domain, its missing parts supplied by reference TRBV15 and TRBJ2-1, is DAMVIQNPRYQVTQFGKPVTLSCSQTLNHNVMYWYQQKSSQAPKLLFHYYDKDFNNEADTPDNFQSRRPNTSFCFLDIRSPGLGDTAMYLCATSRDQPGSSYNEQFFGPGTRLTVL.

This sequence joins TRBV4-2 and TRBJ2-7; 7 bases are shared with TRBD1. This CDR3 is built from 13 residues. Germline CDR1 reads LGHNA; CDR2 reads YNFKEQ. V was clipped by 4 bases and J by 0 bases; unmatched bases: 0. The chain's CDR3 is CASSRDSSYEQYF. CDR3 nucleotide sequence: TGTGCCAGCAGCCGGGACAGCTCCTACGAGCAGTACTTC.

The chain combines TRBV11-3 with TRBJ2-2, with D possibly being TRBD2 (5 bases). V was cut by 5 bases and J by 4 bases, with 14 bases left in between. The CDR3 runs 15 residues. Per the germline V gene, CDR1 is SGHNT and CDR2 is YENEEA. This CDR3 is CASSPRVPSTGELFF. CDR3 sequence (DNA): TGTGCCAGCAGCCCGCGGGTCCCTTCCACCGGGGAGCTGTTTTTT.

The V and J genes are TRBV12-3 or TRBV12-4 and TRBJ1-1; D gene ambiguous. The CDR3 length is 12 residues. V shed 4 bases and J shed 4 bases, with 7 bases lying between them. The CDR3 bases are TGTGCCAGCAGTTACCTGGGCACTGAAGCTTTCTTT. This encodes CASSYLGTEAFF.

The rearrangement links TRBV5-1 to TRBJ2-3, with 11 positions matching TRBD2. V shed 3 bases, J shed 3 bases, and the junction held 3 bases outside the gene matches. The CDR3 is 15 residues long. In germline, CDR1 is SGHRS, CDR2 YFSETQ. The CDR3 DNA sequence: TGCGCCAGCAGCTCTCGACTAGCGGGAACAGATACGCAGTATTTT. Its protein product is CASSSRLAGTDTQYF.

This sequence joins TRBV10-3 and TRBJ2-2; D gene uncertain. The germline V and J ends were trimmed by 6 bases and 4 bases, with 15 bases remaining between them. The CDR3 length is 15 residues. The V gene's germline CDR1 is ENHRY and CDR2 SYGVKD. DNA for the CDR3: TGTGCCATCAGCGCCCGTCTAGAGCTCACCGGGGAGCTGTTTTTT. This sequence encodes CAISARLELTGELFF.

The rearrangement links TRBV12-5 to TRBJ1-1, with D unresolved. Trimming took off 1 base at V and 3 bases at J, with 6 bases between the two ends. This CDR3 has 13 amino acids. CDR1 is LGHNT, CDR2 FRNRAP, per germline. The CDR3 DNA is TGTGCTAGTGGTTTGGAAGAGGACACTGAAGCTTTCTTT. Its translation: CASGLEEDTEAFF.

The CDR3: CSGRQGARIPETQYF. For the CDR3, the DNA is TGCAGCGGAAGACAGGGGGCGCGAATCCCCGAGACCCAGTACTTC. The chain carries TRBV29-1 and TRBJ2-5, with 10 bases lining up with TRBD1. V lost 7 bases to trimming and J lost 5 bases; unmatched junction nucleotides: 13. The CDR3 runs to 15 residues. Germline CDR1 is SQVTM and CDR2 is ANQGSEA.

The chain combines TRBV24-1 with TRBJ2-3; tentative D call: TRBD2 (6 bases). Per the germline V gene, CDR1 is KGHDR and CDR2 is SFDVKD. CDR3 length: 17 amino acids. Trimming left V 5 bases short and J 0 bases short, with 17 bases between. In DNA, the CDR3 is TGTGCCACCAGTGCCCCGAGCGTGGGGGGTAGCACAGATACGCAGTATTTT. It is translated as CATSAPSVGGSTDTQYF.

This clone was seen more than once but under ten times. This chain joins TRBV11-2 and TRBJ2-7; TRBD1 matches 7 bases. This CDR3 spans 13 amino acids. Germline V CDR1 and CDR2: SGHAT, FQNNGV. The ends lost 4 bases at V and 3 bases at J; junction bases unmatched: 3. This CDR3 is CASSSDRFYEQYF. For the CDR3, the DNA is TGTGCCAGCAGCTCGGACAGGTTCTACGAGCAGTACTTC.

Only one count was recorded for this clone. V usage is TRBV5-1 and J usage is TRBJ2-3, with 7 bases that match TRBD1. The CDR3 runs 15 residues. Germline CDR1 and CDR2: SGHRS and YFSETQ. V trimming: 7 bases; J trimming: 6 bases; junction bases outside the gene matches: 14. The CDR3 region is CASQQQTGPVDTQYF. The CDR3 nucleotides read TGCGCCAGCCAGCAACAGACAGGGCCCGTGGATACGCAGTATTTT.

The genes are TRBV6-5 and TRBJ1-6; 8 nucleotides agree with TRBD1. Per germline, CDR1 MNHEY and CDR2 SVGAGI. CDR3 length: 15 residues. With 10 bases clipped from V and 5 bases from J, the junction kept 10 bases outside the gene matches. In DNA, the CDR3 is TGTGCCACAACAGGGGGATCGGGCCATAATTCACCCCTCCACTTT. Translated: CATTGGSGHNSPLHF.

This clone was observed a single time. V is TRBV5-4 and J is TRBJ2-1; 14 bases fit TRBD2. The CDR3 length is 16 residues. In germline, CDR1 is SGHNT, CDR2 YYREEE (reference sequence). After removal of 4 bases from V and 7 bases from J, the junction contained 7 bases not matched to a gene. CDR3 sequence: CASSPMTSGGANEQFF. CDR3 bases: TGTGCCAGCAGCCCGATGACTAGCGGGGGGGCTAATGAGCAGTTCTTC.

V and J are TRBV11-3 and TRBJ2-2; 9 bases fit TRBD1. Germline V gene lookup returns CDR1 SGHNT and CDR2 YENEEA. This CDR3 has 15 amino acids. V shed 6 bases and J 1 base; nucleotides not matched to a gene: 3. CDR3 residues: CASSPGQGNTGELFF. Here the CDR3 DNA reads TGTGCCAGCAGTCCGGGACAGGGGAACACCGGGGAGCTGTTTTTT.

The CDR3 loop is CASSEGQLHIGQYF. The CDR3 DNA follows: TGTGCCAGCAGTGAGGGGCAGTTACACATTGGGCAGTACTTC. V and J are TRBV2 and TRBJ2-7, with a weak D call TRBD1 (5 bases). Germline CDR1 SNHLY, CDR2 FYNNEI. Between the trimmed V and J ends, which lost 3 bases and 9 bases, there was a span of 18 bases. The CDR3 contains 14 residues.

The rearrangement joins TRBV7-9 to TRBJ1-1; TRBD1 aligns across 10 bases. J gave up 7 bases and V 5 bases, and 10 bases lay outside the gene matches. The length of the CDR3 is 15 residues. Germline V gene lookup returns CDR1 SEHNR and CDR2 FQNEAQ (reference sequence). The CDR3 nucleotides are TGTGCCAGCAGCATACGACAGGGGGCACCGAGTGAAGCTTTCTTT. This codes for CASSIRQGAPSEAFF. Full variable domain (rest looked up from reference TRBV7-9 and TRBJ1-1): DTGVSQNPRHKITKRGQNVTFRCDPISEHNRLYWYRQTLGQGPEFLTYFQNEAQLEKSRLLSDRFSAERPKGSFSTLEIQRTEQGDSAMYLCASSIRQGAPSEAFFGQGTRLTVV.

CDR3 DNA: TGCAGTGCTAGTGAACCCCGGGCCCCCTCCTACGAGCAGTACTTC. It codes for CSASEPRAPSYEQYF. The V and J genes are TRBV20-1 and TRBJ2-7; no definite D call. This CDR3 is 15 amino acids long. Germline-derived CDR1 and CDR2 are DFQATT and SNEGSKA (reference sequence). Trimming left V 3 bases short and J 0 bases short, with 15 bases between.

This clone came up once. V and J are TRBV9 and TRBJ1-2; TRBD1 might be the D (6 bases). The V end was cut by 3 bases, the J end by 6 bases, with 18 bases between. Germline-derived CDR1 and CDR2 are SGDLS and YYNGEE. There are 15 residues in the CDR3. CDR3 region: CASSALIGGGHGYTF. The CDR3 DNA reads as TGTGCCAGCAGCGCCCTAATCGGGGGGGGCCATGGCTACACCTTC.